These 11 T cell receptor beta chains share one sample of origin, sequenced in a study of T cells in Graves' hyperthyroidism and ophthalmopathy. Authors of the study amplified TCR beta CDR3 regions from RNA transcripts. RT-PCR in the first round (using the HTBI primer set) targeted the TCR CDR3. A single record per CDR3 protein comes from TCRdb applying MiXCR to the multiplex PCR reads. The sample consists of hundreds of thousands of distinct CDR3 sequences, approximately 15% of them appearing once. Source material: blood. The receptors were gathered from a young woman with Graves' hyperthyroidism.

There are many counts of this clonotype. The chain combines TRBV20-1 with TRBJ1-4; the D is unclear. V was pared by 5 bases and J by 3 bases, with 13 bases between. CDR3 length: 14 amino acids. Per the germline V gene, CDR1 is DFQATT and CDR2 is SNEGSKA (reference sequence). CDR3 sequence (DNA): TGCAGTGCTCTAGGTGGCAATTCTAATGAAAAACTGTTTTTT. This translates into CSALGGNSNEKLFF.

This clonotype has ten or more counts. The V call is TRBV11-2, the J call TRBJ2-7; TRBD1 aligns across 7 bases. Germline CDR1 is SGHAT and CDR2 is FQNNGV. The CDR3 contains 14 residues. The J segment lost 0 bases and the V segment lost 2 bases, leaving 1 base of the junction unmatched. CDR3: CASSLWDSSYEQYF. Written as DNA, the CDR3 is TGTGCCAGCAGCTTATGGGACAGCTCCTACGAGCAGTACTTC. The entire variable domain, with the rest obtained from reference TRBV11-2 and TRBJ2-7, is as follows: EAGVAQSPRYKIIEKRQSVAFWCNPISGHATLYWYQQILGQGPKLLIQFQNNGVVDDSQLPKDRFSAERLKGVDSTLKIQPAKLEDSAVYLCASSLWDSSYEQYFGPGTRLTVT.

The sample holds many counts of this clonotype. The chain employs TRBV6-4 and TRBJ1-6; D is undetermined. Trimming removed 2 bases at V and 5 bases at J, with 4 bases between. The CDR3 is 13 residues long. Germline V gene lookup returns CDR1 MRHNA and CDR2 SNTAGT. CDR3 region: CASSDSNNSPLHF. DNA for the CDR3: TGTGCCAGCAGTGACAGTAATAATTCACCCCTCCACTTT.

Concerning this clonotype: A much more abundant neighbour one base away suggests this may be a read error. V is TRBV19 and J is TRBJ2-1; 14 bases map to TRBD2. The germline CDR1 and CDR2 sequences are LNHDA and SQIVND (reference sequence). The CDR3 runs 19 residues. Here the CDR3 reads CASSRLGTSGSGSYNGQFF. In DNA, the CDR3 is TGTGCCAGTAGTAGGCTCGGGACTAGCGGGAGCGGCTCCTACAATGGGCAGTTCTTC.

V usage is TRBV24-1 and J usage is TRBJ2-3; D may be TRBD2 (6 bases). V lost 1 base, J lost 5 bases, and 9 bases lay in between. Germline loops: CDR1 KGHDR, CDR2 SFDVKD. CDR3 length equals 14 residues. CDR3 sequence (DNA): TGTGCCACCAGTGATTTTATTAGCGGAGATACGCAGTATTTT. It translates to CATSDFISGDTQYF.

This clonotype was seen at least ten times. The chain uses TRBV29-1 and TRBJ1-5, with 7 bases fitting TRBD1. V lost 5 bases and J lost 6; bases outside the gene matches: 7. Germline lookup yields CDR1 SQVTM and CDR2 ANQGSEA. CDR3 length equals 13 residues. The CDR3 loop is CSVTDREGQPQHF. The CDR3, as DNA: TGCAGCGTTACAGACAGGGAGGGTCAGCCCCAGCATTTT.

V gene TRBV9 combines with J gene TRBJ2-3, with D perhaps matching TRBD1 (5 bases). Germline V gives CDR1 SGDLS, CDR2 YYNGEE. The CDR3 is made up of 15 amino acids. Trimming stripped 4 bases from V and 5 bases from J, with 17 bases between. The CDR3 DNA reads TGTGCCAGCAGCAGGGGCTCCCTATCGCTAGATACGCAGTATTTT. Its translation: CASSRGSLSLDTQYF.

The chain couples TRBV6-2 or TRBV6-3 to TRBJ1-1; tentatively, D is TRBD1 (5 bases). The CDR3 sequence is 15 residues long. CDR1 is MNHEY and CDR2 is SVGEGT in the germline V gene. The V and J ends lost 6 bases and 11 bases respectively, with 25 bases between them. CDR3 nucleotide sequence: TGTGCCAGCAGCCCCGACAGTGCCTCGGGTTCTTCGGCTTTCTTT. Encoded protein: CASSPDSASGSSAFF.

The chain employs TRBV6-2 or TRBV6-3 and TRBJ1-2; D might be TRBD1 (5 bases). The V end was cut by 2 bases, the J end by 4 bases, with 20 bases between. The CDR3 loop spans 17 amino acids. The V gene's germline CDR1 is MNHEY and CDR2 SVGEGT. The CDR3 loop reads CASSYPILVGGGYGYTF. The CDR3 region has the DNA TGTGCCAGCAGTTACCCGATTCTAGTGGGTGGGGGCTATGGCTACACCTTC.

The rearrangement joins TRBV19 to TRBJ2-1; 7 positions agree with TRBD1. This CDR3 has 11 residues. The V gene end was trimmed by 5 bases and the J gene end by 12 bases; junction bases not matched to a gene: 4. Germline values: CDR1 LNHDA, CDR2 SQIVND (reference sequence). The CDR3 sequence: CASSARDRQFF. CDR3 bases: TGTGCCAGTAGTGCCCGGGACAGGCAGTTCTTC.

The rearrangement uses TRBV2 and TRBJ1-6, with 9 bases that match TRBD1. After removal of 4 bases from V and 10 bases from J, the junction contained 8 bases not matched to a gene. This CDR3 has 15 residues. The germline CDR1 and CDR2 sequences are SNHLY and FYNNEI. The CDR3 here is CASSVLGQGQSPLHF. CDR3 bases: TGTGCCAGCAGTGTCTTGGGACAGGGTCAATCACCCCTCCACTTT. Together with reference TRBV2 and TRBJ1-6, the CDR3 gives the full variable domain: EPEVTQTPSHQVTQMGQEVILRCVPISNHLYFYWYRQILGQKVEFLVSFYNNEISEKSEIFDDQFSVERPDGSNFTLKIRSTKLEDSAMYFCASSVLGQGQSPLHFGNGTRLTVT.